Listed here is a single T cell receptor (beta chain). In the original analysis: Researchers report that nucleated cell counts were estimated from reference gene primer amplification. The method was immunoSEQ multiplex PCR; TCRdb's version includes in-frame clones alone and lacks a portion of them. V, J and clone size are taken as reported in that table, and D and trimming were inferred from the DNA itself. The profile shows a few hundred thousand clones, roughly four fifths of them singletons. CDR3 size: 15 residues. Germline V gives CDR1 PRHDT, CDR2 FYEKMQ (reference sequence). With 6 bases removed from V and 4 bases from J, the gap between germline ends came to 17 bases. The data are from a study of blood T cell repertoires in COVID-19. Across the study: Acute and convalescent COVID-19 samples came from the United States, Italy and Spain. In each case, the material was cDNA or gDNA derived from T cells, B-cell-depleted T cells, or PBMCs.

In assigning cohorts, the study relied on participant-reported clinical history. The receptor was isolated from a man aged 25-45 years with acute COVID-19. The chain recombines TRBV13 with TRBJ2-3; perhaps TRBD2 as D (6 bases). Sample: PBMCs or T cells enriched from blood (not recorded which). Here the CDR3 DNA reads TGTGCCAGCAGGAAGCAGGAGGGAATCCCAGATACGCAGTATTTT. Translation gives CASRKQEGIPDTQYF.